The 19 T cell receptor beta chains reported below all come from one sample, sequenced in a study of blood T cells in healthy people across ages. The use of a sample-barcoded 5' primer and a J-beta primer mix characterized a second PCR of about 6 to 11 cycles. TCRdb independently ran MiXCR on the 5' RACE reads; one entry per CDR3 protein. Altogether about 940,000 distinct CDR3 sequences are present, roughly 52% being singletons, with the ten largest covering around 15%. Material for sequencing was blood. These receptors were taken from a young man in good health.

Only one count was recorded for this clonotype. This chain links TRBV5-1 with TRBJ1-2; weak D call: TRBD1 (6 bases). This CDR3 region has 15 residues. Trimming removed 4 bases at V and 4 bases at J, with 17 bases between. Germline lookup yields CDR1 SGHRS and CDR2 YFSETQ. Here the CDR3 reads CASSMDTQGGYGYTF. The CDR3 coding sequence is TGCGCCAGCAGCATGGACACACAGGGAGGCTATGGCTACACCTTC. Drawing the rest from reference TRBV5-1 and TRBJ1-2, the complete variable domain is KAGVTQTPRYLIKTRGQQVTLSCSPISGHRSVSWYQQTPGQGLQFLFEYFSETQRNKGNFPGRFSGRQFSNSRSEMNVSTLELGDSALYLCASSMDTQGGYGYTFGSGTRLTVV.

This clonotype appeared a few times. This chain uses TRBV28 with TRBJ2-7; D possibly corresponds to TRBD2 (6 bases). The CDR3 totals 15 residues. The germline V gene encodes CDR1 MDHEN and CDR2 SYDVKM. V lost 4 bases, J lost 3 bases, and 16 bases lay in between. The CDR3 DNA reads TGTGCCAGCAGTTCCGCCCTTGAGGAGGGCTACGAGCAGTACTTC. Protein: CASSSALEEGYEQYF.

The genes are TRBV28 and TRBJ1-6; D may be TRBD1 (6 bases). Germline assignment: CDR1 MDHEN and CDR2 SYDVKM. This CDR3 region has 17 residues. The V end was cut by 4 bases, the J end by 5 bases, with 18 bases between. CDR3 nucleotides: TGTGCCAGCAGTTCCCCCTCACAGGGTACTAATAATTCACCCCTCCACTTT. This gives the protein CASSSPSQGTNNSPLHF.

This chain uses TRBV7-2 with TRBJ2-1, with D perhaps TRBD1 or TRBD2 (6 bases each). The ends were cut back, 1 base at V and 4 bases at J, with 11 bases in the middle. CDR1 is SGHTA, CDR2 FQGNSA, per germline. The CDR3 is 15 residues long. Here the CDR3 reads CASSLEKGGYNEQFF. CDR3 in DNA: TGTGCCAGCAGCTTAGAGAAGGGGGGATACAATGAGCAGTTCTTC.

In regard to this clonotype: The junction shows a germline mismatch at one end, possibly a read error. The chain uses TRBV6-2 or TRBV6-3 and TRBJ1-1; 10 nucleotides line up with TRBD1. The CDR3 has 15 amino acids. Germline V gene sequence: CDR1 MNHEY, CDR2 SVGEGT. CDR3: CAGSYRTGGYTEAFF. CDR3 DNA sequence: TGTGCCGGCAGTTACAGGACAGGGGGATACACTGAAGCTTTCTTT.

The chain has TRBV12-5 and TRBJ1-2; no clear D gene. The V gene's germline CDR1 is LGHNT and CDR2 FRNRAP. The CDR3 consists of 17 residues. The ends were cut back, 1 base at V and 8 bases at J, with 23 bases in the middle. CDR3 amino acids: CASGLATLRSRISGYTF. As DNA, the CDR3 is TGTGCTAGTGGTTTGGCTACACTTAGGAGCCGTATATCCGGCTACACCTTC.

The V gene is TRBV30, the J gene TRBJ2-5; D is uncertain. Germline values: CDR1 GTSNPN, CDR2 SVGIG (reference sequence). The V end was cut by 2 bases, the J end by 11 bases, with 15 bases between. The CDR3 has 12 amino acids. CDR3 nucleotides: TGTGCCTGGAGTACATACGTCAATGAGCAGTACTTC. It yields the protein CAWSTYVNEQYF.

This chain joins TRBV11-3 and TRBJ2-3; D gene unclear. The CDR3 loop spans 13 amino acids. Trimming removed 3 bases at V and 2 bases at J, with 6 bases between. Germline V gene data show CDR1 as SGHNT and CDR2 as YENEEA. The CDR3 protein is CASSLVHTDTQYF. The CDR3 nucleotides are TGTGCCAGCAGCTTGGTTCACACAGATACGCAGTATTTT.

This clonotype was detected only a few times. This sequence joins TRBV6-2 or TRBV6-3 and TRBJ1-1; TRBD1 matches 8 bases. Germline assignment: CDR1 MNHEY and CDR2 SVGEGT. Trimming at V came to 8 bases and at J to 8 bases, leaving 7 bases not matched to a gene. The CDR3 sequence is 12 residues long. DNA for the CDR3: TGTGCCAGCTCGGACAGGGTTGCCGAAGCTTTCTTT. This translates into CASSDRVAEAFF.

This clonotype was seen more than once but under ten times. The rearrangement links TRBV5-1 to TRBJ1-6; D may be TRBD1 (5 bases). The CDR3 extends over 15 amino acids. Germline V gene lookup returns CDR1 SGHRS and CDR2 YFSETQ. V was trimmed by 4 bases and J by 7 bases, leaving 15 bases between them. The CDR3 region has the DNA TGCGCCAGCAGCAAAGGGACCGCGTCCAATTCACCCCTCCACTTT. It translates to CASSKGTASNSPLHF.

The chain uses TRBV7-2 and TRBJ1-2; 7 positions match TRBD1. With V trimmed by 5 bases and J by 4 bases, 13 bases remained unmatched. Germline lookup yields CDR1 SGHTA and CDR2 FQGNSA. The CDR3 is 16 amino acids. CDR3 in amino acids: CASSQMTGTNSYGYTF. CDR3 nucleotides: TGTGCCAGCAGCCAGATGACAGGGACGAACTCCTATGGCTACACCTTC.

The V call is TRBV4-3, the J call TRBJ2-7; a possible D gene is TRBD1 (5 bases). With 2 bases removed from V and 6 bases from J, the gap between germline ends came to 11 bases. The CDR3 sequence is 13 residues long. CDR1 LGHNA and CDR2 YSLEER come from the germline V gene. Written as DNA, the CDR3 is TGCGCCAGCAGCCAATTTCACAGGTCCGAGCAGTACTTC. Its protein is CASSQFHRSEQYF.

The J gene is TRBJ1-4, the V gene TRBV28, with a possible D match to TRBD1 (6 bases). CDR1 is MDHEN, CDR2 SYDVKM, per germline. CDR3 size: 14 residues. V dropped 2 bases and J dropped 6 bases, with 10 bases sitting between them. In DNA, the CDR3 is TGTGCCAGCAGTTTAGTAGGGGGGGATGAAAAACTGTTTTTT. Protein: CASSLVGGDEKLFF.

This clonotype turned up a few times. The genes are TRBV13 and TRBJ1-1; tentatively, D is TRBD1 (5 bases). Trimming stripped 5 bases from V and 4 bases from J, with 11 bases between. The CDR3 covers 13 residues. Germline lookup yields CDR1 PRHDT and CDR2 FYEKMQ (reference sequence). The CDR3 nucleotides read TGTGCCAGCAGCCCAGGGCATGGCACTGAAGCTTTCTTT. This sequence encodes CASSPGHGTEAFF.

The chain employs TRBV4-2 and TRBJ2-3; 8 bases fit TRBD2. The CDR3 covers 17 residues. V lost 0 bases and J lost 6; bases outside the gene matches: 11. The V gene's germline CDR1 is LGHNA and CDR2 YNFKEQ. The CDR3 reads CASSQDYGLALVDTQYF. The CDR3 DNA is TGTGCCAGCAGCCAAGACTACGGACTAGCCTTGGTGGATACGCAGTATTTT.

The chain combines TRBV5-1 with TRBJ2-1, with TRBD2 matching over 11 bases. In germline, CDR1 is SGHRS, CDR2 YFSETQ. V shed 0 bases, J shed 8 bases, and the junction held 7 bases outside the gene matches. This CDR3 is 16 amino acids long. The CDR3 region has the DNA TGCGCCAGCAGCTTGGAGGGTAGCGGGGGGGCTGATGAGCAGTTCTTC. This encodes CASSLEGSGGADEQFF.

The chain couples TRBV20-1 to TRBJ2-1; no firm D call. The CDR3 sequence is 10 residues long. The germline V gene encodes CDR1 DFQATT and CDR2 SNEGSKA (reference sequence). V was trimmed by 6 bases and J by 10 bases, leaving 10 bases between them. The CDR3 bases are TGCAGTGCCCCCCTATTAGAGCAGTTCTTC. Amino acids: CSAPLLEQFF.

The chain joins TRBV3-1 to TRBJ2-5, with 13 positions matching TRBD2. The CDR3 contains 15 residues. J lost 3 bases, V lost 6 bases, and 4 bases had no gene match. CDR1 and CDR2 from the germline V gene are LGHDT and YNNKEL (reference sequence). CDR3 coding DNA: TGTGCCAGCAGTCGACTAGCGGGGGGCAAAGAGACCCAGTACTTC. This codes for CASSRLAGGKETQYF.

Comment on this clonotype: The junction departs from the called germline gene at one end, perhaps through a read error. The CDR3 reads CASSWGTGVDSGNTIYF. The CDR3 DNA follows: TGTGCCAGCAGCTGGGGGACAGGAGTGGATTCTGGAAACACTATATATTTT. The chain joins TRBV5-6 to TRBJ1-3; 8 bases align to TRBD1. The V gene's germline CDR1 is SGHDT and CDR2 YYEEEE. CDR3 length equals 17 residues.